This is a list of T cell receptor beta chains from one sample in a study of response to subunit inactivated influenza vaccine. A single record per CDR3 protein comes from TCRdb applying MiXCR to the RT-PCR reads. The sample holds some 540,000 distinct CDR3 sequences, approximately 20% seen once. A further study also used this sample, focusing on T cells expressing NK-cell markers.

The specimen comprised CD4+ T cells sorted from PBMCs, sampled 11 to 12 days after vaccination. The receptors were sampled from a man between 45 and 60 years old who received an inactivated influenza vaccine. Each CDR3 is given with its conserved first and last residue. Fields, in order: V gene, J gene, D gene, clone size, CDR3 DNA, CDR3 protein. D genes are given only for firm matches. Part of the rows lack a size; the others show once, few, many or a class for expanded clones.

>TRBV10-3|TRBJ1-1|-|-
TGTGCCATCAGTGAAGACAGGCTCGGCACTGAAGCTTTCTTT
CAISEDRLGTEAFF
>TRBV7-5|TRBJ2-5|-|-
-
CISVPEALGQGADEETQYF
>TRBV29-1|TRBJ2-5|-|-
TGCAGCGTTGATGGGAGCCGGGAGACCCAGTACTTC
CSVDGSRETQYF
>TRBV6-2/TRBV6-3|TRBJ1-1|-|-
TGTGCCAGCAGTTATTCCCGCTTTGGGGAAATGAGGGGGAACACTGAAGCTTTCTTT
CASSYSRFGEMRGNTEAFF
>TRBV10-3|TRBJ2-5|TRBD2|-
TGTGCCATCAGTCATAGCGGGCAAGAGACCCAGTACTTC
CAISHSGQETQYF
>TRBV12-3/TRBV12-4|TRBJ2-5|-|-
TGTGCCAGCAGTTTCAGGTCAGGGCAAGAGACCCAGTACTTC
CASSFRSGQETQYF
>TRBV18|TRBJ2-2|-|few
TGTGCCAGCTCAAAGCAGCAACCGAACACCGGGGAGCTGTTTTTT
CASSKQQPNTGELFF
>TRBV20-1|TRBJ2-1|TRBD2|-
TGCTGTGCTAGAGATAGGGGGTTTAGCGGGGTCATGGATGAGCAGTTCTTC
CCARDRGFSGVMDEQFF
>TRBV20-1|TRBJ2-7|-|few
TGCAGTGCAGATGGGGATGGGAACGAGCAGTACTTC
CSADGDGNEQYF
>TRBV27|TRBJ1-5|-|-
TGTGCCAGCAGTCGGGAGGGCCCTAGCAATCAGCCCCAGCATTTT
CASSREGPSNQPQHF
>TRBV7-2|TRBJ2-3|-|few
TGTGCCAGCAGCCCTTGGGGAGACCCCACAGATACGCAGTATTTT
CASSPWGDPTDTQYF
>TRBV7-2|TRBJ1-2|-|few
TGTGCCAGCAGCTTAAGCTGGGCTGTCTCCGGGTATGGCTACACCTTC
CASSLSWAVSGYGYTF
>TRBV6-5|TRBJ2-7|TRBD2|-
TGTGCCAGCAGTTACTCGTTTAGCGGGGCGTACGAGCAGTACTTC
CASSYSFSGAYEQYF
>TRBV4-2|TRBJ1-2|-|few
TGTGCCAGCAGCCAAGATTCCCTACTGCGAGCTAACTATGGCTACACCTTC
CASSQDSLLRANYGYTF
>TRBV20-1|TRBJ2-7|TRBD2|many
TGCAGTGCTAGAGCCGGGGGTAGCGGGGGTGTGAAAGTCGAGCAGTACTTC
CSARAGGSGGVKVEQYF
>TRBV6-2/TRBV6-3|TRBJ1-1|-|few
TGTGCCAGCAGTTACTCGAGGGGCGAGGGTAACACTGAAGCTTTCTTT
CASSYSRGEGNTEAFF
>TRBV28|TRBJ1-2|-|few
TGTGCCAGCAGTTTTCCTCGAGGCGGCTACACCTTC
CASSFPRGGYTF
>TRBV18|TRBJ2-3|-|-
TGTGCCAGCTCACCCATCCAAGTCCCCACAGATACGCAGTATTTT
CASSPIQVPTDTQYF
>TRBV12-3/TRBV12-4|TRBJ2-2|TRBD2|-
TGTGCCAGCAGTTTCGGGACTAGCCCCACCGGGGAGCTGTTTTTT
CASSFGTSPTGELFF
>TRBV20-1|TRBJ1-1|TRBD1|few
TGCAGTGGACAGGGATTCCCCATCGCAGACGCTTTCTTT
CSGQGFPIADAFF
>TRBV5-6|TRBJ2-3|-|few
TGTGCCAGCAGCTACGCCCTAGGGGGGGGCGGAACAGATACGCAGTATTTT
CASSYALGGGGTDTQYF
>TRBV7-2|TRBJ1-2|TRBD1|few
TGTGCCAGCAGCTTGGGGACAGTTAGTTATGGCTACACCTTC
CASSLGTVSYGYTF
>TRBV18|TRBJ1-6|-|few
TGTGCCAGCTCACCACAATTCGTGGGACAACAAAATTCACCCCTCCACTTT
CASSPQFVGQQNSPLHF
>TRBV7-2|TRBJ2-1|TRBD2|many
TGTGCCAGCAGCTCTCGGACTAGCGGGGGGGCACTTGAGCAGTTCTTC
CASSSRTSGGALEQFF
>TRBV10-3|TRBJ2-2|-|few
TGTGCCATCGCAGTCACCGGGGAGCTGTTTTTT
CAIAVTGELFF
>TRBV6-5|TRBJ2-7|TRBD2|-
TGTGCCAGCAGTTACATCCTAGCGGGAGCCCCCCACGAGCAGTACTTC
CASSYILAGAPHEQYF
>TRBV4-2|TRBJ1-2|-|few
TGTGCCAGCAGCCAAGTTACCCTACAGGGTCGGGGTGGCTACACCTTC
CASSQVTLQGRGGYTF
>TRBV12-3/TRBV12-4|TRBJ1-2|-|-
TGTGCCAGCACCTCAGTGGGAGGCGCATCTGGCTACACCTTC
CASTSVGGASGYTF
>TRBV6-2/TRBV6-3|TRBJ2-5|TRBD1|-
TGTGCCAGCAGAACCAACTTGGACAGGGGAGAGACCCAGTACTTC
CASRTNLDRGETQYF
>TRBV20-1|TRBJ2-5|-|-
TGCAGTGCTACAGGGTCGCGGGAGACCCAGTACTTC
CSATGSRETQYF
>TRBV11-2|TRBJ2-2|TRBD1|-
TGTGCCAGCAGCTTAGCAATAGGGACAGCGTTTTTT
CASSLAIGTAFF
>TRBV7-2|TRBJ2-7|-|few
TGTGCCAGCAGCACTAACTCCTACGAGCAGTACTTC
CASSTNSYEQYF
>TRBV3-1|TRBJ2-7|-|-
TGTGCCAGCAGCCAAGCCCTAGCCGGTTATTACGAGCAGTACTTC
CASSQALAGYYEQYF
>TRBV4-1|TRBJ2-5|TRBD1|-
TGCGCCAGCAGCCCAGAGCAGGGACAGCTCGTTCGGGAGACCCAGTACTTC
CASSPEQGQLVRETQYF
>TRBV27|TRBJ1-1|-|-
TGTGCCAGCAGTCCTCCCGGCTGGTCAGCGCGGGCTTTCTTT
CASSPPGWSARAFF
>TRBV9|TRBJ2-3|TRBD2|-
TGTGCCAGCAGCGTAGTAGGCGGGGGAGCGGGGCTAGACACAGATACGCAGTATTTT
CASSVVGGGAGLDTDTQYF
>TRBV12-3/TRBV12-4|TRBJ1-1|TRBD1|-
TGTGCCAGCAGTTTAAGGCAGGGGGCGCCTGGGACTGAAGCTTTCTTT
CASSLRQGAPGTEAFF
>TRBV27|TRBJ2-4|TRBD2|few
TGTGCCAGCAGTGCAGGGACTAGCGGGAGTATTGCTGTAGCCAAAAACATTCAGTACTTC
CASSAGTSGSIAVAKNIQYF
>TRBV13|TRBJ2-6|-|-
TGTGCCAGCAGCTTTAGCAGGGCAGCTGGGGCCAACGTCCTGACTTTC
CASSFSRAAGANVLTF
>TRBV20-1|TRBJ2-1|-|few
TGCAGTGCTAAGCCCCCCGACCGAGACCTTGAGCAGTTCTTC
CSAKPPDRDLEQFF